Only a few counts were recorded for the clone carrying this T cell receptor (beta chain). What it recognizes is unknown. Germline CDR1 MDHEN, CDR2 SYDVKM. The CDR3 covers 16 residues. With 10 bases clipped from V and 3 bases from J, the junction kept 13 bases outside the gene matches. Via MiXCR, TCRdb re-called the 5' RACE reads, giving one row per CDR3 protein. The table records roughly 180,000 distinct CDR3 sequences, roughly 13% of them present only once. These data come from a study of CD8 T cells in ankylosing spondylitis. Study-wide results and caveats: The study looked at matched synovial fluid samples from ankylosing spondylitis patients. Disease-linked clones were reported to be significantly enriched there. In the blood and synovial fluid of reactive arthritis, some motif variants had been previously reported.

What was sequenced was blood, either unsorted or a sorted T cell fraction (not recorded which). This chain uses TRBV28 with TRBJ2-1, with 9 nucleotides matching TRBD2. The source is a male donor with ankylosing spondylitis or in good health (not recorded which). In DNA form, the CDR3 reads TGTGCCACTTTTGACGGGCGGGAGGGACTCTACAATGAGCAGTTCTTC. This translates into CATFDGREGLYNEQFF.